One T cell receptor beta chain is described in this entry. What it binds is not known. The germline gives CDR1 MNHEY, CDR2 SVGEGT. V was shortened by 5 bases and J by 5 bases, with 12 bases between the two germline ends. CDR3 length equals 13 residues. The data were obtained in a study of T cell responses to AZD1222 COVID-19 vaccine. Profiled with immunoSEQ multiplex PCR; TCRdb holds only in-frame clones, not every one. The sample carries 250,000 to 300,000 clones, almost 95% recorded once. Study outcomes and limitations: After two AZD1222 doses, spike-specific TCR breadth and depth rose versus day 0. Targets within unmutated variant regions were reportedly found for nearly half of spike-specific TCRs. Seropositivity was recorded at baseline in only a handful of AZD1222 recipients. Clonal diversity was possibly underestimated, and white British individuals and females predominated among donors.

V and J are TRBV6-2 or TRBV6-3 and TRBJ1-2; D is unresolved. This clonotype was obtained from an adult who received the AZD1222 COVID-19 vaccine. The sequences come from peripheral blood, collected 28 days after the second AZD1222 dose. Here the CDR3 DNA reads TGTGCCAGCAGTACCCCGGGGAGTTATGGCTACACCTTC. Protein product: CASSTPGSYGYTF.